Shown below are 15 T cell receptor beta chains from a single sample sequenced in a study of blood T cells in healthy people across ages. Using a J-beta primer mix together with a sample-barcoded 5' primer, a second PCR was run for about 6 to 12 cycles. TCRdb re-called the 5' RACE reads with MiXCR, one entry per CDR3 protein. The table lists 600,000 or so distinct CDR3 sequences, around 31% of them singletons. The sample comprised blood. The receptors derive from a woman of 80 years or more in good health.

Of note for this clonotype: This may be a read error, as it is one base from a much larger clone. This chain joins TRBV27 and TRBJ1-2; tentatively, D is TRBD1 (5 bases). The CDR3 contains 15 residues. V shed 8 bases and J shed 8 bases, with 24 bases lying between them. CDR1 is MNHEY and CDR2 is SMNVEV in the germline V gene (reference sequence). CDR3 amino acids: CASHKGKSPIGGYTF. CDR3 coding DNA: TGTGCCAGCCACAAGGGGAAGAGCCCCATCGGGGGCTACACCTTC.

This clonotype was seen repeatedly, ten times or more. The V and J genes are TRBV9 and TRBJ2-1, with D perhaps assigned TRBD1 or TRBD2 (5 bases each). This CDR3 is 14 amino acids long. Between the trimmed V and J ends, which lost 3 bases and 5 bases, there was a span of 12 bases. Germline V gives CDR1 SGDLS, CDR2 YYNGEE. The CDR3: CASSARGTDNEQFF. CDR3 bases: TGTGCCAGCAGCGCACGGGGCACGGACAATGAGCAGTTCTTC.

This clonotype was counted ten times or more. The V and J genes are TRBV5-1 and TRBJ2-3; a weak D match, TRBD2 (5 bases). The CDR3 runs 13 residues. V was shortened by 4 bases and J by 5 bases, with 11 bases between the two germline ends. Looked up from germline, CDR1 is SGHRS and CDR2 is YFSETQ. CDR3 DNA: TGCGCCAGCAGCCTGAGGGTTGGAGATACGCAGTATTTT. Translating it yields CASSLRVGDTQYF.

In the case of this clonotype: At one of its ends the junction is not consistent with the germline gene, which may arise from a read error. V usage is TRBV20-1 and J usage is TRBJ2-7; D not resolved. This CDR3 is 14 amino acids long. Germline V gene sequence: CDR1 DFQATT, CDR2 SNEGSKA (reference sequence). The CDR3 DNA reads TGCAGTGCGGCCCCAGCTTTTCTCTCCTACGAACAGTACTTC. This gives the protein CSAAPAFLSYEQYF.

This clonotype was observed many times. This chain uses TRBV5-1 with TRBJ2-5; D gene unclear. This CDR3 is 15 amino acids long. The germline V gene has CDR1 SGHRS and CDR2 YFSETQ. Trimming shortened V by 2 bases and J by 5 bases, and 16 bases separated the two germline ends. The DNA of the CDR3 is TGCGCCAGCAGCTTAGACTTAGGTTCGTCGGAGACCCAGTACTTC. It encodes CASSLDLGSSETQYF.

The CDR3 sequence is CASTPGTGGLPLHF. In DNA form, the CDR3 reads TGTGCCAGCACCCCCGGGACAGGGGGACTGCCCCTCCACTTT. The rearrangement links TRBV7-2 to TRBJ1-6; 11 bases fit TRBD1. CDR3 size: 14 residues. J gave up 13 bases and V 7 bases, and 9 bases lay outside the gene matches. CDR1 is SGHTA and CDR2 is FQGNSA in the germline V gene. Filled out from reference TRBV7-2 and TRBJ1-6, the complete variable domain reads GAGVSQSPSNKVTEKGKDVELRCDPISGHTALYWYRQSLGQGLEFLIYFQGNSAPDKSGLPSDRFSAERTGGSVSTLTIQRTQQEDSAVYLCASTPGTGGLPLHFGNGTRLTVT.

This clonotype was counted only a few times. The chain joins TRBV11-2 to TRBJ2-7; maybe TRBD2 (6 bases). The CDR3 length is 15 residues. With 5 bases removed from V and 0 bases from J, the gap between germline ends came to 14 bases. Germline V gene sequence: CDR1 SGHAT, CDR2 FQNNGV. DNA of the CDR3: TGTGCCAGCAGCCTAGTGCGGGGTAGCTCCTACGAGCAGTACTTC. Residues: CASSLVRGSSYEQYF.

This clonotype has at least ten counts. J is TRBJ2-3 and V is TRBV27, with a tentative D call TRBD2 (6 bases). Deletions cut 6 bases from V and 3 bases from J, with 22 bases between. There are 17 residues in the CDR3. Germline V lookup: CDR1 MNHEY, CDR2 SMNVEV (reference sequence). CDR3 DNA sequence: TGTGCCAGCAGCCCTAGGGTTGGACTATCCGGGACAGATACGCAGTATTTT. The encoded protein is CASSPRVGLSGTDTQYF.

This clonotype was counted at least ten times. The CDR3 loop reads CAISESIRTEEGYGYTF. As DNA, the CDR3 is TGTGCCATCAGTGAGTCCATCCGGACGGAAGAGGGATATGGCTACACCTTC. This rearrangement joins TRBV10-3 to TRBJ1-2; D ambiguous. Trimming took 0 bases from V and 5 from J, leaving 19 bases between them. This CDR3 is 17 amino acids long. Germline V gene lookup returns CDR1 ENHRY and CDR2 SYGVKD.

The chain joins TRBV9 to TRBJ2-7; D is unclear. CDR1 and CDR2 (germline): SGDLS, YYNGEE. V dropped 4 bases and J dropped 0 bases, with 14 bases sitting between them. The CDR3 runs 15 residues. The CDR3 sequence is CASSPGRYSSYEQYF. DNA for the CDR3: TGTGCCAGCAGCCCGGGCCGGTATTCCTCCTACGAGCAGTACTTC.

This clonotype showed up just once. The V and J genes are TRBV4-2 and TRBJ2-7; 7 bases are shared with TRBD1. The CDR3 sequence is 15 residues long. Germline values: CDR1 LGHNA, CDR2 YNFKEQ. The junction had 10 bases not matched to a gene; V was cut back by 5 bases and J by 3 bases. CDR3 DNA: TGTGCCAGCAGCGGGAACAGGGGAACTCTCTACGAGCAGTACTTC. Its protein product is CASSGNRGTLYEQYF.

As to this clonotype: This may come from a read error, since a much larger clone is one base off. The chain is built from TRBV20-1 and TRBJ2-5; possibly TRBD2 for D (7 bases). The CDR3 sequence is 13 residues long. Trimming took 7 bases from V and 2 from J, leaving 14 bases between them. Germline V gene data show CDR1 as DFQATT and CDR2 as SNEGSKA (reference sequence). CDR3 DNA: TGCAGTGTTGCGGGGGCCTTTCAAGAGACCCAGTACTTC. It translates to CSVAGAFQETQYF.

This clonotype was seen at least ten times. The chain carries TRBV6-2 or TRBV6-3 and TRBJ2-6; a possible D gene is TRBD2 (5 bases). The CDR3 has 15 residues. Germline assignment: CDR1 MNHEY and CDR2 SVGEGT. Trimming pared 7 bases from V and 2 bases from J, leaving 12 bases between. DNA of the CDR3: TGTGCCAGCACCCTCGACGGGGCTGGGGCCAACGTCCTGACTTTC. Protein product: CASTLDGAGANVLTF.

This clonotype came up a few times. This chain uses TRBV28 with TRBJ1-2; D is undetermined. This CDR3 is 12 amino acids long. V was clipped by 6 bases and J by 5 bases, with 10 bases between them. Germline assignment: CDR1 MDHEN and CDR2 SYDVKM. CDR3 sequence reads: CASRRPDYGYTF. CDR3 DNA sequence: TGTGCCAGCAGGAGGCCAGATTATGGCTACACCTTC.

CDR3 in amino acids: CASSPERNQPQHF. The CDR3 DNA follows: TGTGCCAGCAGTCCCGAGCGCAATCAGCCCCAGCATTTT. The rearrangement links TRBV6-5 to TRBJ1-5; D is unresolved. The CDR3 sequence is 13 residues long. V was shortened by 5 bases and J by 2 bases, with 7 bases between the two germline ends. Germline V gene data show CDR1 as MNHEY and CDR2 as SVGAGI.